A single sample gave rise to the 7 T cell receptor beta chains below, sequenced in a study of blood T cell repertoires in COVID-19. This table comes from immunoSEQ multiplex PCR, and its TCRdb copy is limited to in-frame clones, with some not included. The sample yields over 150,000 clones, more than 80% seen once. Sequenced sample: peripheral blood. The receptor source for this set is a man in his fifties with acute or convalescent COVID-19.

CDR3 amino acids: CASSPGEPNEQYF. CDR3 coding DNA: TGTGCCAGCTCACCAGGGGAGCCCAACGAGCAGTACTTC. V usage is TRBV18 and J usage is TRBJ2-7, with D possibly being TRBD2 (5 bases). Trimming cost V 2 bases and J 5 bases, with 10 bases left between them. CDR1 and CDR2 from the germline V gene are KGHSH and LQKENI. The length of the CDR3 is 13 residues.

This clone turned up a few times. The chain employs TRBV5-1 and TRBJ2-3; a weak D match, TRBD1 (5 bases). Germline V gene data show CDR1 as SGHRS and CDR2 as YFSETQ. The CDR3 is 14 residues long. The ends were cut back, 2 bases at V and 3 bases at J, with 10 bases in the middle. The CDR3 sequence is CASSFVGQTDTQYF. The CDR3, as DNA: TGCGCCAGCAGCTTTGTGGGGCAGACAGATACGCAGTATTTT.

The rearrangement uses TRBV23-1 and TRBJ1-2; D gene ambiguous. Being an ORF, TRBV23-1 has a function that is uncertain. Trimming pared 0 bases from V and 3 bases from J, leaving 23 bases between. The CDR3 covers 19 residues. The CDR3 DNA is TGCGCCAGCAGTCAATCGATGACGGTCCGGGGAGTTTGCGACTATGGCTACACCTTC. Amino acid sequence: CASSQSMTVRGVCDYGYTF.

In its sample, this clone was seen once. The chain recombines TRBV6-5 with TRBJ2-1, with 8 bases identical to TRBD1. In germline, CDR1 is MNHEY, CDR2 SVGAGI. V dropped 6 bases and J dropped 4; count of bases not matched to a gene: 8. The CDR3 has 15 residues. The CDR3 DNA reads TGTGCCAGCAGAGAGCAAGGGACAGGATACAATGAGCAGTTCTTC. Encoded protein: CASREQGTGYNEQFF.

The V call is TRBV15, the J call TRBJ2-3, with D uncertain. Trimming shortened V by 0 bases and J by 0 bases, and 16 bases separated the two germline ends. CDR1 and CDR2 from the germline V gene are LNHNV and YYDKDF (reference sequence). The CDR3 is 18 residues long. The DNA for the CDR3 is TGTGCCACCAGCAGAGAAATCCTATCCGGTACTAGCACAGATACGCAGTATTTT. It encodes CATSREILSGTSTDTQYF. The entire variable domain, with the rest obtained from reference TRBV15 and TRBJ2-3, is as follows: DAMVIQNPRYQVTQFGKPVTLSCSQTLNHNVMYWYQQKSSQAPKLLFHYYDKDFNNEADTPDNFQSRRPNTSFCFLDIRSPGLGDTAMYLCATSREILSGTSTDTQYFGPGTRLTVL.

As DNA, the CDR3 is TGTGCCATCAGTGGGACAGGGGCTAACTATGGCTACACCTTC. Amino acid sequence: CAISGTGANYGYTF. The rearrangement links TRBV10-3 to TRBJ1-2, with 9 bases that match TRBD1. This CDR3 has 14 residues. The V gene's germline CDR1 is ENHRY and CDR2 SYGVKD. Germline trimming cut 4 bases from V and 0 bases from J; bases unmatched to any gene: 0.

This chain uses TRBV15 with TRBJ2-1; tentatively, D is TRBD2 (5 bases). Germline V gives CDR1 LNHNV, CDR2 YYDKDF (reference sequence). The CDR3 consists of 15 residues. V lost 3 bases to trimming and J lost 4 bases, with 13 bases between them. The CDR3 here is CATSSGGSAYNEQFF. The DNA of the CDR3 is TGTGCCACCAGCAGCGGTGGTAGCGCGTACAATGAGCAGTTCTTC. Full variable domain (missing parts from reference TRBV15 and TRBJ2-1): DAMVIQNPRYQVTQFGKPVTLSCSQTLNHNVMYWYQQKSSQAPKLLFHYYDKDFNNEADTPDNFQSRRPNTSFCFLDIRSPGLGDTAMYLCATSSGGSAYNEQFFGPGTRLTVL.